These 20 T cell receptor beta chains originate from one sample sequenced in a study of monozygotic twins with inflammatory bowel disease. TCRdb re-called the 5' RACE reads, yielding one record per CDR3 amino acid sequence without DNA. This table holds over 100,000 distinct CDR3 sequences. The sample taken for sequencing was blood. These receptors were collected from a human donor with ulcerative colitis or Crohn's disease, or a healthy co-twin of an affected twin (not recorded which).

The chain joins TRBV19 to TRBJ2-3; absent DNA, TCRdb's TRBD1 call cannot be checked. CDR1 is LNHDA and CDR2 is SQIVND in the germline V gene (reference sequence). The CDR3 extends over 15 amino acids. CDR3 protein: CASSNNRESTDTQYF.

The rearrangement links TRBV12-3 or TRBV12-4 to TRBJ2-1; without DNA, the TCRdb call of TRBD1 cannot be checked. The CDR3 extends over 11 amino acids. CDR3 sequence reads: CASSSTREQFF.

This sequence joins TRBV20-1 and TRBJ1-2; TCRdb designates TRBD1, a call that cannot be tested without DNA. There are 13 residues in the CDR3. Germline CDR1 reads DFQATT; CDR2 reads SNEGSKA (reference sequence). The CDR3 spells CSAAPPPYDGYTF.

This chain links TRBV6-1 with TRBJ2-1; TCRdb reports TRBD1, a call that lacks DNA to check it against. The CDR3 extends over 14 amino acids. Germline CDR1 and CDR2: MNHNS and SASEGT. CDR3 sequence: CASRPGQGALEQFF.

The J gene is TRBJ2-1, the V gene TRBV19; absent DNA, TCRdb's TRBD1 call cannot be checked. The CDR3 is 13 residues long. Germline lookup yields CDR1 LNHDA and CDR2 SQIVND (reference sequence). The CDR3: CATAQGGHNEQFF.

This chain links TRBV5-4 with TRBJ1-1; the D gene TCRdb calls, TRBD1, cannot be checked with no DNA. Per germline, CDR1 SGHNT and CDR2 YYREEE (reference sequence). The CDR3 totals 13 residues. This chain's CDR3 is CASSSNRDSEAFF.

V gene TRBV29-1 combines with J gene TRBJ2-7; TCRdb lists TRBD1, though no DNA is available to test this call. This CDR3 is built from 15 residues. Per germline, CDR1 SQVTM and CDR2 ANQGSEA. The chain's CDR3 is CSVELHRDKDYEQYF.

The chain uses TRBV18 and TRBJ1-3. The CDR3 is made up of 18 amino acids. Germline CDR1 is KGHSH and CDR2 is LQKENI. The CDR3: CASSPSTDRPTSGNTIYF.

This chain links TRBV9 with TRBJ2-3; TCRdb reports TRBD2, a call that lacks DNA to check it against. In germline, CDR1 is SGDLS, CDR2 YYNGEE. The CDR3 loop spans 17 amino acids. The chain's CDR3 is CASSIGQLAGRTDTQYF.

This rearrangement joins TRBV5-1 to TRBJ2-3; TCRdb's D call of TRBD2 is untestable without DNA. Germline CDR1 is SGHRS and CDR2 is YFSETQ. The CDR3 is 21 residues long. The CDR3 is CASSLWPASGGYDESTDTQYF. Supplemented by reference TRBV5-1 and TRBJ2-3, the full variable domain reads KAGVTQTPRYLIKTRGQQVTLSCSPISGHRSVSWYQQTPGQGLQFLFEYFSETQRNKGNFPGRFSGRQFSNSRSEMNVSTLELGDSALYLCASSLWPASGGYDESTDTQYFGPGTRLTVL.

This rearrangement joins TRBV28 to TRBJ1-6; the D call of TRBD1 rests on TCRdb alone, since no DNA is present to check it. CDR1 and CDR2 from the germline V gene are MDHEN and SYDVKM. This CDR3 region has 15 residues. CDR3 amino acids: CASSLHGADPLGLHF. Full variable domain (rest looked up from reference TRBV28 and TRBJ1-6): DVKVTQSSRYLVKRTGEKVFLECVQDMDHENMFWYRQDPGLGLRLIYFSYDVKMKEKGDIPEGYSVSREKKERFSLILESASTNQTSMYLCASSLHGADPLGLHFGNGTRLTVT.

The gene calls are TRBV12-3 or TRBV12-4 and TRBJ1-1. The CDR3 has 15 residues. The CDR3 loop is CASSLSGLLNTEAFF.

This sequence joins TRBV4-2 and TRBJ2-7. The CDR3 length is 16 residues. The germline V gene has CDR1 LGHNA and CDR2 YNFKEQ. The CDR3 is CASSRSSLDGSYEQYF.

The genes are TRBV7-9 and TRBJ2-1; the TCRdb call, TRBD1, lacks DNA for checking. Germline assignment: CDR1 SEHNR and CDR2 FQNEAQ (reference sequence). The CDR3 runs 13 residues. CDR3 region: CASAGTVYNEQFF.

The chain links TRBV5-6 to TRBJ2-7; without DNA, the TCRdb call of TRBD1 cannot be checked. CDR1 is SGHDT, CDR2 YYEEEE, per germline. CDR3 length: 15 residues. The CDR3 loop is CASSPARTDSYEQYF.

This chain links TRBV7-9 with TRBJ1-1. This CDR3 region has 14 residues. CDR1 is SEHNR, CDR2 FQNEAQ, per germline (reference sequence). The CDR3 is CASSRQSLNTEAFF.

The rearrangement links TRBV15 to TRBJ2-1; the TCRdb call, TRBD2, lacks DNA for checking. The CDR3 runs 17 residues. The germline V gene encodes CDR1 LNHNV and CDR2 YYDKDF (reference sequence). CDR3: CATGLSSGPSSYNEQFF.

The J gene is TRBJ2-7, the V gene TRBV20-1; TCRdb's D call of TRBD1 is untestable without DNA. Germline V gives CDR1 DFQATT, CDR2 SNEGSKA (reference sequence). This CDR3 has 12 residues. The CDR3 region is CSARGGLYEQYF.

The chain carries TRBV7-3 and TRBJ2-3. This CDR3 contains 13 residues. The germline V gene has CDR1 SGHTA and CDR2 FQGTGA. The CDR3: CASSLGSMDTQYF.

The CDR3 is CASSLLGLGEQFF. This sequence joins TRBV12-3 or TRBV12-4 and TRBJ2-1; TCRdb calls TRBD1, which cannot be checked without DNA. This CDR3 spans 13 amino acids.